This TCR beta chain was observed in a study of graft-versus-host responses after intestinal transplantation. Study at large: Anti-thymocyte globulin induction was given to all recipients, followed by tacrolimus and steroids for roughly three years. Study-wide results and limits: In recipient marrow, GvH clones were found, and some appeared first in ileum or blood.

From germline, CDR1 is MNHNY and CDR2 SVGAGI (reference sequence). V lost 6 bases to trimming and J lost 5 bases, with 23 bases between them. The CDR3 covers 16 residues. In regard to this clone: Its antigen is as yet unknown.

Using immunoSEQ multiplex PCR, the repertoire was profiled, and TCRdb retains in-frame clones only, with some absent. The data hold 9,000 to 10,000 clones, with 75% to 90% observed a single time. Lymphocytes from graft epithelium and lamina propria were isolated. The sequences come from ileum tissue, collected around 740 days after intestinal transplantation. The J gene is TRBJ2-7, the V gene TRBV6-6; D may correspond to TRBD1 or TRBD2 (5 bases each). This clonotype was sampled from a human patient who received an intestinal transplant, so some T cells may come from the graft donor. The CDR3 bases are TGTGCCAGCAGGGACTCGGGGTCCAAGGGGATGCACGAGCAGTACTTC. Residues: CASRDSGSKGMHEQYF.